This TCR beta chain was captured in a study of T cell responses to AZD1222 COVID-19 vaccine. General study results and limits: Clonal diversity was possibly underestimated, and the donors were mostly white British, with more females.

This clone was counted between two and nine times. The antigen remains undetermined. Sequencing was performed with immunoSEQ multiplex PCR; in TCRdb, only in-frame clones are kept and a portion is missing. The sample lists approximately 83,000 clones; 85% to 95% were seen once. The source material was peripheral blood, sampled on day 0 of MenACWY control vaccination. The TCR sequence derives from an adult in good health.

CDR3 protein: CASSLQDGPSNSPLHF. CDR3 in DNA: TGTGCCAGCTCACTTCAAGACGGACCCTCTAATTCACCCCTCCACTTT. This sequence joins TRBV18 and TRBJ1-6; the D is unclear. This CDR3 spans 16 amino acids. The germline CDR1 and CDR2 sequences are KGHSH and LQKENI. The V end lost 4 bases, the J end lost 6 bases, and 16 bases lay between the germline ends.